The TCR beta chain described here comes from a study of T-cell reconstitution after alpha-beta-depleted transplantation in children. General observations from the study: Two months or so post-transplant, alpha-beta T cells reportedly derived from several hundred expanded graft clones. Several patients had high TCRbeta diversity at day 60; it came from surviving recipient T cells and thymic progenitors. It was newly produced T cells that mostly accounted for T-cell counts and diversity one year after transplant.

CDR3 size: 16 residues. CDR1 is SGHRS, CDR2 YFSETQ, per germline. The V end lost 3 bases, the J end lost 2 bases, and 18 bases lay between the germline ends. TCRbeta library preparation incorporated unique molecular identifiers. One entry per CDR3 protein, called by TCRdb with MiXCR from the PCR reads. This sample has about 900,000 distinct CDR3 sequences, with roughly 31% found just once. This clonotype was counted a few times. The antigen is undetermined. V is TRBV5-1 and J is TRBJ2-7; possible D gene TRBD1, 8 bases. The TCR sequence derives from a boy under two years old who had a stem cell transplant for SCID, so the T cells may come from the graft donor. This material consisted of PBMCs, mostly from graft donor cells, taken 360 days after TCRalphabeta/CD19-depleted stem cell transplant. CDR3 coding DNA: TGCGCCAGCAGCTCAACGACAGGGGAGGGTACCTACGAGCAGTACTTC. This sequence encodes CASSSTTGEGTYEQYF.